These 6 T cell receptor beta chains were all obtained from the same sample, sequenced in a study of liver allograft versus peripheral blood T cells. In the study overall: Repertoires of T cell receptors in transplanted livers were compared with recipients' peripheral blood repertoires.

TCRdb reprocessed the reads via MiXCR and lists one record per CDR3 protein. Of 7,900 or so distinct CDR3 sequences in the sample, less than 20% were seen once. These TCRs come from a human patient who had a liver transplant. The T cells may come from the graft donor.

This clonotype appeared a few times. The CDR3 loop reads CASSELNRDTEAFF. The CDR3 DNA follows: TGTGCCAGCAGTGAATTAAACAGAGACACTGAAGCTTTCTTT. This chain links TRBV25-1 with TRBJ1-1; D gene ambiguous. CDR1 is MGHDK and CDR2 is SYGVNS in the germline V gene. V gave up 1 base and J gave up 3 bases, with 9 bases separating them. The CDR3 spans 14 residues.

The rearrangement links TRBV7-3 to TRBJ2-1; D perhaps matches TRBD2 (6 bases). This CDR3 contains 16 residues. Germline CDR1 SGHTA, CDR2 FQGTGA. V was pared by 4 bases and J by 4 bases, with 17 bases between. The DNA of the CDR3 is TGTGCCAGCAGCTCAAAAGGGGACGGACTATACAATGAGCAGTTCTTC. This codes for CASSSKGDGLYNEQFF.

Sample share makes this clonotype medium-sized. The chain uses TRBV6-5 and TRBJ1-6; possibly TRBD1 for D (5 bases). Trimming cost V 2 bases and J 7 bases, with 12 bases left between them. This CDR3 contains 15 residues. CDR1 MNHEY and CDR2 SVGAGI come from the germline V gene. The CDR3 DNA reads as TGTGCCAGCAGTTACGTCCGGGACGGGAATTCACCCCTCCACTTT. Its protein product is CASSYVRDGNSPLHF.

Within the sample, this clonotype is medium-sized. This rearrangement joins TRBV19 to TRBJ1-2, with 9 positions matching TRBD1. The germline V gene has CDR1 LNHDA and CDR2 SQIVND (reference sequence). The CDR3 extends over 15 amino acids. Trimming removed 5 bases from V and 2 bases from J; junction bases left unmatched: 6. The CDR3 DNA reads TGTGCCAGTAGTCCCTCCGGGACAGGGAACTATGGCTACACCTTC. Its translation is CASSPSGTGNYGYTF.

Within the sample, this clonotype is medium-sized. V is TRBV6-5 and J is TRBJ1-2, with D perhaps matching TRBD1 (5 bases). The V gene's germline CDR1 is MNHEY and CDR2 SVGAGI. V gave up 6 bases and J gave up 7 bases, with 21 bases separating them. CDR3 size: 15 residues. The CDR3 nucleotides are TGTGCCAGCAGCCCACCCGGGACGCCTGGGGGTGGCTACACCTTC. Its translation is CASSPPGTPGGGYTF.

This clonotype came up a few times. The V call is TRBV20-1, the J call TRBJ1-1; D remains ambiguous. Germline CDR1 is DFQATT and CDR2 is SNEGSKA (reference sequence). CDR3 length: 14 residues. The V and J ends lost 6 bases and 4 bases respectively, with 18 bases between them. The DNA for the CDR3 is TGCAGTGCCCCCCCGGGGTCGGGGAGCACTGAAGCTTTCTTT. As protein: CSAPPGSGSTEAFF.